Below, 20 T cell receptor beta chains from the same sample are listed, as sequenced in a study of T cell changes during pregnancy in multiple sclerosis. The data were produced by immunoSEQ multiplex PCR, yet TCRdb's version contains in-frame clones alone and is incomplete. The sample contains 70,000 to 80,000 clones, less than 90% of which appear only once. The sequences come from peripheral blood, collected before pregnancy. The receptors derive from a female donor with multiple sclerosis, enrolled in a pregnancy study.

J is TRBJ2-2 and V is TRBV5-1, with D perhaps TRBD2 (6 bases). V gave up 1 base and J gave up 7 bases, with 17 bases separating them. Per germline, CDR1 SGHRS and CDR2 YFSETQ. The CDR3 runs 16 residues. CDR3: CASSLWPRGRDGELFF. The CDR3 DNA sequence: TGCGCCAGCAGCTTGTGGCCTAGAGGGCGGGACGGGGAGCTGTTTTTT.

The CDR3 spells CASSMEEGTEAFF. The CDR3 DNA reads TGTGCCAGTAGTATGGAGGAGGGCACTGAAGCTTTCTTT. The gene calls are TRBV19 and TRBJ1-1; no definite D call. Deletions cut 3 bases from V and 4 bases from J, with 9 bases between. The germline CDR1 and CDR2 sequences are LNHDA and SQIVND (reference sequence). The CDR3 contains 13 residues.

This chain uses TRBV7-9 with TRBJ2-1, with D possibly being TRBD1 (6 bases). The CDR3 is 15 amino acids. Germline V lookup: CDR1 SEHNR, CDR2 FQNEAQ (reference sequence). The germline V and J ends were trimmed by 5 bases and 9 bases, with 20 bases remaining between them. Here the CDR3 DNA reads TGTGCCAGCAGCCCACAGGGCGGGCCAATGAGTGAGCAGTTCTTC. Translation gives CASSPQGGPMSEQFF.

This clone was recorded once. The CDR3 coding sequence is TGTGCCAGTAGTATACGACAGGGGGCGCATCACCAAACTAATGAAAAACTGTTTTTT. Its protein is CASSIRQGAHHQTNEKLFF. The chain recombines TRBV19 with TRBJ1-4, with 10 bases fitting TRBD1. The CDR3 covers 19 residues. J gave up 1 base and V 2 bases, and 10 bases lay outside the gene matches. Per germline, CDR1 LNHDA and CDR2 SQIVND (reference sequence).

The J gene is TRBJ2-7, the V gene TRBV29-1, with 7 bases identical to TRBD1. The CDR3 has 12 amino acids. V lost 5 bases, J lost 6 bases, and 7 bases stayed unmatched. Germline V gives CDR1 SQVTM, CDR2 ANQGSEA. In DNA form, the CDR3 reads TGCAGCGTTTTTGAGGGGGCAGGCGAGCAGTACTTC. Translated: CSVFEGAGEQYF.

The V gene is TRBV19, the J gene TRBJ2-6, with 9 bases identical to TRBD1. Germline V gene lookup returns CDR1 LNHDA and CDR2 SQIVND (reference sequence). J gave up 0 bases and V 10 bases, and 10 bases lay outside the gene matches. The CDR3 is made up of 17 amino acids. The CDR3: CATHVGQGASGANVLTF. In nucleotides, the CDR3 is TGTGCCACTCATGTGGGACAGGGCGCCTCTGGGGCCAACGTCCTGACTTTC. Full variable domain (missing parts from reference TRBV19 and TRBJ2-6): DGGITQSPKYLFRKEGQNVTLSCEQNLNHDAMYWYRQDPGQGLRLIYYSQIVNDFQKGDIAEGYSVSREKKESFPLTVTSAQKNPTAFYLCATHVGQGASGANVLTFGAGSRLTVL.

The rearrangement joins TRBV2 to TRBJ2-1, with 10 bases lining up with TRBD1. The CDR3 length is 14 residues. V lost 4 bases and J lost 8; bases outside the gene matches: 5. CDR1 is SNHLY, CDR2 FYNNEI, per germline. The CDR3 here is CASSAGQGHYEQFF. The CDR3 coding sequence is TGTGCCAGCAGTGCGGGACAGGGGCATTATGAGCAGTTCTTC.

The chain links TRBV29-1 to TRBJ1-1; D gene ambiguous. CDR1 SQVTM and CDR2 ANQGSEA come from the germline V gene. This CDR3 has 12 residues. V was pared by 2 bases and J by 5 bases, with 9 bases between. CDR3 bases: TGCAGCGTTGAAAAGACTGAGACTGAAGCTTTCTTT. It yields the protein CSVEKTETEAFF.

This clone was picked up one time. V usage is TRBV4-2 and J usage is TRBJ1-2; 8 positions match TRBD1. From germline, CDR1 is LGHNA and CDR2 YNFKEQ. J was trimmed by 6 bases and V by 1 base; bases with no gene match: 13. CDR3 size: 17 residues. The CDR3 here is CASSQGAGQVGEDGYTF. CDR3 in DNA: TGTGCCAGCAGCCAAGGAGCGGGACAGGTAGGGGAAGATGGCTACACCTTC.

J is TRBJ2-7 and V is TRBV27; TRBD2 agrees at 11 bases. The junction had 7 bases not matched to a gene; V was cut back by 4 bases and J by 2 bases. CDR1 is MNHEY, CDR2 SMNVEV, per germline (reference sequence). The CDR3 contains 16 residues. The CDR3 loop reads CASSSETSGSTYEQYF. The CDR3 DNA sequence: TGTGCCAGCAGTTCCGAAACTAGCGGGAGTACCTACGAGCAGTACTTC.

V and J are TRBV6-1 and TRBJ1-2; D ambiguous. CDR1 and CDR2 from the germline V gene are MNHNS and SASEGT. V dropped 6 bases and J dropped 4 bases, with 15 bases sitting between them. The CDR3 is 14 amino acids. The CDR3 bases are TGTGCCAGCAGGCCCGAACAGAACCTCTATGGCTACACCTTC. The encoded protein is CASRPEQNLYGYTF.

V usage is TRBV25-1 and J usage is TRBJ1-2; TRBD1 aligns across 10 bases. The CDR3 sequence is 13 residues long. Germline V gene lookup returns CDR1 MGHDK and CDR2 SYGVNS. V lost 4 bases to trimming and J lost 8 bases; unmatched junction nucleotides: 4. CDR3 DNA: TGTGCCAGCAGTGGTGGGACAGGGGTCGGCTACACCTTC. It is translated as CASSGGTGVGYTF.

The CDR3 DNA reads TGTGCCAGCAGCGTAGGGACTAGCGGGGGTTACGAGCAGTACTTC. Protein: CASSVGTSGGYEQYF. The chain combines TRBV9 with TRBJ2-7; the match to TRBD2 covers 13 bases. Germline V CDR1 and CDR2: SGDLS, YYNGEE. The CDR3 sequence is 15 residues long. The ends lost 0 bases at V and 4 bases at J; junction bases unmatched: 1.

This chain uses TRBV7-8 with TRBJ1-1; TRBD1 is a possible D gene (6 bases). There are 17 residues in the CDR3. In germline, CDR1 is SGHVS, CDR2 FQNEAQ. The V end lost 1 base, the J end lost 2 bases, and 17 bases lay between the germline ends. The CDR3 sequence is CASSLVSLRGANTEAFF. CDR3 DNA sequence: TGTGCCAGCAGCTTAGTCTCGTTGCGGGGGGCAAACACTGAAGCTTTCTTT.

The V call is TRBV4-1, the J call TRBJ2-1; 8 nucleotides agree with TRBD2. V gave up 0 bases and J gave up 12 bases; unmatched junction bases: 13. The CDR3 contains 16 residues. Germline lookup yields CDR1 MGHRA and CDR2 YSYEKL. The CDR3 region is CASSQDASGGARVQFF. CDR3 sequence (DNA): TGCGCCAGCAGCCAAGATGCCAGCGGGGGCGCCAGGGTGCAGTTCTTC.

The chain recombines TRBV5-8 with TRBJ2-1; D is ambiguous. Trimming shortened V by 1 base and J by 2 bases, and 7 bases separated the two germline ends. CDR1 SGHTS and CDR2 YDEGEE come from the germline V gene. The CDR3 loop spans 14 amino acids. The chain's CDR3 is CASSLNPAYNEQFF. The CDR3 region has the DNA TGTGCCAGCAGCTTGAACCCGGCCTACAATGAGCAGTTCTTC. Looking up the rest from reference TRBV5-8 and TRBJ2-1 gives the full variable domain: EAGVTQSPTHLIKTRGQQATLRCSPISGHTSVYWYQQALGLGLQFLLWYDEGEERNRGNFPPRFSGRQFPNYSSELNVNALELEDSALYLCASSLNPAYNEQFFGPGTRLTVL.

V gene TRBV29-1 combines with J gene TRBJ2-3, with D perhaps TRBD2 (6 bases). The V gene lost 2 bases and the J gene lost 5 bases, with 14 bases spanning the gap. This CDR3 is built from 14 residues. Germline V gene sequence: CDR1 SQVTM, CDR2 ANQGSEA. The CDR3 protein is CSVEWPGRKDTQYF. CDR3 DNA sequence: TGCAGCGTTGAATGGCCAGGGAGGAAAGATACGCAGTATTTT.

The chain employs TRBV2 and TRBJ1-5; a weak D match, TRBD1 (6 bases). Trimming took off 6 bases at V and 4 bases at J, with 13 bases between the two ends. Germline V gene data show CDR1 as SNHLY and CDR2 as FYNNEI. CDR3 length: 14 residues. Here the CDR3 reads CASSQMGANQPQHF. The CDR3 region has the DNA TGTGCCAGCAGCCAGATGGGGGCAAATCAGCCCCAGCATTTT.

This chain connects TRBV7-8 to TRBJ1-1, with no clear D. The CDR3 covers 14 residues. Trimming pared 7 bases from V and 6 bases from J, leaving 18 bases between. The germline V gene encodes CDR1 SGHVS and CDR2 FQNEAQ. The CDR3 nucleotides read TGTGCCAGCACCCAGGCGACGTTGAAATCTGAAGCTTTCTTT. Amino acid sequence: CASTQATLKSEAFF.

This chain joins TRBV6-1 and TRBJ1-2, with D possibly matching TRBD1 (5 bases). V lost 1 base and J 3 bases, leaving 6 bases between the germline ends. The CDR3 spans 13 residues. The germline CDR1 and CDR2 sequences are MNHNS and SASEGT. This CDR3 reads CASSEEGYYGYTF. CDR3 coding DNA: TGTGCCAGCAGTGAAGAGGGGTACTATGGCTACACCTTC.